This T cell receptor (beta chain) was documented in a study of cytotoxic CD8 clonotypes in ibrutinib-treated CLL. Concerning this clone: Antigen specificity is unknown.

The repertoire was sequenced with immunoSEQ multiplex PCR; TCRdb's copy has only in-frame clones and lacks some. This table has 330,000 or so clones, 67% appearing once. The CDR3 consists of 18 residues. Trimming took off 4 bases at V and 0 bases at J, with 16 bases between the two ends. Germline CDR1 reads SEHNR; CDR2 reads FQNEAQ (reference sequence). Study-wide results and caveats: Exceeding age-matched healthy donors, baseline clonality also tracked the counts of circulating CD8+ T cells. Sustained-remission and progressing patients had unequal sampling times. Clonality went higher at ibrutinib response and then dropped back toward baseline at progression. Under therapy, public clonotypes either contracted or stayed stable, and they were uncommon.

V is TRBV7-9 and J is TRBJ2-6; TRBD1 or TRBD2 may be the D gene (6 bases each). This material consisted of PBMCs, taken after 36 months of ibrutinib treatment. The sequence came from a human donor with chronic lymphocytic leukemia. The CDR3 DNA sequence: TGTGCCAGCAGCTGGCCTCCGGGGGCGAGCTCTGGGGCCAACGTCCTGACTTTC. Translated: CASSWPPGASSGANVLTF.